The sequence of this T cell receptor (beta chain) was determined in a study of shared clonotypes between healthy human individuals. Study background: Used for every donor were three CD4 naive, three CD4 memory, two CD8 naive and one CD8 memory plate.

Some clones are missing from TCRdb's copy, which holds only in-frame ones; the method was immunoSEQ multiplex PCR. The sample includes a few million clones, roughly 93% of them seen just once. Caucasian adults residing in Nashville, Tennessee made up all the donors. Trimming stripped 4 bases from V and 5 bases from J, with 20 bases between. Germline loops: CDR1 SGDLS, CDR2 YYNGEE. The CDR3 is 16 residues long. The chain joins TRBV9 to TRBJ2-3; either TRBD1 or TRBD2 may supply D (6 bases each). Sequenced sample: naive CD4+ T cells from PBMCs. Described subset: CD45RA+ positively selected. This TCR was sampled from a man younger than 35 in good health. Some clones in this sample may be carry-over from other donors' samples. DNA of the CDR3: TGTGCCAGCAGCAACGACGGGGGCAGGGTAATAGATACGCAGTATTTT. This codes for CASSNDGGRVIDTQYF.